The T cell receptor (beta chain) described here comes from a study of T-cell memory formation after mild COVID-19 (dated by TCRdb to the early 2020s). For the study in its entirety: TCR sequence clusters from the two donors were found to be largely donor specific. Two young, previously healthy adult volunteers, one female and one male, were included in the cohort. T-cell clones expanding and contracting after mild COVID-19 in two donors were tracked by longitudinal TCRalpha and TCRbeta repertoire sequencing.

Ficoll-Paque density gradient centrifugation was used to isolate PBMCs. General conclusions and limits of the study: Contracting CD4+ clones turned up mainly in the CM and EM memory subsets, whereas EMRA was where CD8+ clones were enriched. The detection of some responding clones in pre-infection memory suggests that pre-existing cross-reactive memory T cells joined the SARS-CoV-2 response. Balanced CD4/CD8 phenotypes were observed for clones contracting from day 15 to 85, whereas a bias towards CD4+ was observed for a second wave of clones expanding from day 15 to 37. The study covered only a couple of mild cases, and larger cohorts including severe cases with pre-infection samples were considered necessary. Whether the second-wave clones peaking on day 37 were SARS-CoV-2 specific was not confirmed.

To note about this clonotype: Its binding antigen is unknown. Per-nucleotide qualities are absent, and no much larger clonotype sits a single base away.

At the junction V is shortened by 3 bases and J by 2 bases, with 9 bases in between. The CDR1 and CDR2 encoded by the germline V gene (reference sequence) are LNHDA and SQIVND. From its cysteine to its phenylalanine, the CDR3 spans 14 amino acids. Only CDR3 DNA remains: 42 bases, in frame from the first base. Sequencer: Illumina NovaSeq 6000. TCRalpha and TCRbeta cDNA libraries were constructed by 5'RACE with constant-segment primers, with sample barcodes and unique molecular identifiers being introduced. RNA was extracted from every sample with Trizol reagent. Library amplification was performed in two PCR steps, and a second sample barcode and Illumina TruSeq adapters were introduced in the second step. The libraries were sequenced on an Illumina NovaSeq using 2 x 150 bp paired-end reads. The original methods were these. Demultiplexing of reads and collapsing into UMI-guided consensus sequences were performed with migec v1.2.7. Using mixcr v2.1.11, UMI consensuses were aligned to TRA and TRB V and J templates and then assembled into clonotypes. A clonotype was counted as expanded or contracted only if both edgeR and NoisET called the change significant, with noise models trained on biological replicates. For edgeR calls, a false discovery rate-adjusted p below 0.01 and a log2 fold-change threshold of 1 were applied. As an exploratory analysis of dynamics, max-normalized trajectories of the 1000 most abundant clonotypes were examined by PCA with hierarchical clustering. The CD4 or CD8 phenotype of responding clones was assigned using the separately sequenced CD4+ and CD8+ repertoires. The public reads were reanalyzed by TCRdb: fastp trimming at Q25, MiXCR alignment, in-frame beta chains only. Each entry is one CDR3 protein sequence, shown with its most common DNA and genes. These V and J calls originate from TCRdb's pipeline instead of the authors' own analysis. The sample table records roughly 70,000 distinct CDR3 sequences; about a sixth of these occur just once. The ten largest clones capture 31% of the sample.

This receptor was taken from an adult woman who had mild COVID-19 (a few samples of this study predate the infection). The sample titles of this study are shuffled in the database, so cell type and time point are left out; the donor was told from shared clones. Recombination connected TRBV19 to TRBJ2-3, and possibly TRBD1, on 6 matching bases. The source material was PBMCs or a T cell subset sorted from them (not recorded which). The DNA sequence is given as TGTGCCAGTAGTATGTGGGGGCTCACAGATACGCAGTATTTT. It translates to CASSMWGLTDTQYF. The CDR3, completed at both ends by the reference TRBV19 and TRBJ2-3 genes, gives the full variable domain DGGITQSPKYLFRKEGQNVTLSCEQNLNHDAMYWYRQDPGQGLRLIYYSQIVNDFQKGDIAEGYSVSREKKESFPLTVTSAQKNPTAFYLCASSMWGLTDTQYFGPGTRLTVL.